Listed below are T cell receptor beta chains from one sample, sequenced in a study of blood T cell repertoires in COVID-19. Assay used: immunoSEQ multiplex PCR; TCRdb lists only in-frame clones, some missing. The sample includes around 190,000 clones, about three quarters of them seen just once. Input material: peripheral blood. The receptors here all came from a woman aged 45 to 65 with active or convalescent COVID-19. Each CDR3 is given with its conserved first and last residue. A D gene is named only where the DNA matches it firmly. Size is stated for part of the rows, as once, few or many counts, or as a class when the clone is expanded.

cdr3_nt: TGTGCCTGGAGTACAAAACAGGGGAATCAGCCCCAGCATTTT; cdr3_aa: CAWSTKQGNQPQHF; v_call: TRBV30; j_call: TRBJ1-5; clone_size: NA; d_call: TRBD1
cdr3_nt: TGCAGTGCTAGTCGTGCGTACAATCAGCCCCAGCATTTT; cdr3_aa: CSASRAYNQPQHF; v_call: TRBV20-1; j_call: TRBJ1-5; clone_size: NA; d_call: NA
cdr3_nt: TGTGCCAGCAGTTACCCACAGGGGAGGTTTTGCACCGGGGAGCTGTTTTTT; cdr3_aa: CASSYPQGRFCTGELFF; v_call: TRBV6-7; j_call: TRBJ2-2; clone_size: NA; d_call: NA
cdr3_nt: TGTGCCAGCAGCCAAGATTTAACGGCACGGGGGACCCAGTACTTC; cdr3_aa: CASSQDLTARGTQYF; v_call: TRBV3-1/TRBV3-2; j_call: TRBJ2-5; clone_size: NA; d_call: NA
cdr3_nt: TGTGCCAGCAGCTTAATTGGGCCCCTGCCGGGGGAAAAACTGTTTTTT; cdr3_aa: CASSLIGPLPGEKLFF; v_call: TRBV7-3; j_call: TRBJ1-4; clone_size: NA; d_call: NA
cdr3_nt: TGTGCCAGCAGTTTGGGACAGAACACTGAAGCTTTCTTT; cdr3_aa: CASSLGQNTEAFF; v_call: TRBV12-3/TRBV12-4; j_call: TRBJ1-1; clone_size: NA; d_call: NA
cdr3_nt: TGTGCCAGTAGCCGACAGGGGGAGTCACCCCTCCACTTT; cdr3_aa: CASSRQGESPLHF; v_call: TRBV19; j_call: TRBJ1-6; clone_size: NA; d_call: TRBD1
cdr3_nt: TGTGCTAGTGGTTTGGCCCTCTCGGACAGTCTGGGGACCGGGGAGCTGTTTTTT; cdr3_aa: CASGLALSDSLGTGELFF; v_call: TRBV12-5; j_call: TRBJ2-2; clone_size: NA; d_call: NA
cdr3_nt: TGTGCCAGCAGCGCCCGGACAGGGCTCGACTACGAGCAGTACTTC; cdr3_aa: CASSARTGLDYEQYF; v_call: TRBV11-2; j_call: TRBJ2-7; clone_size: NA; d_call: TRBD1
cdr3_nt: TGCGCCAGCAGCCAAGCGACTACGACCACAGATACGCAGTATTTT; cdr3_aa: CASSQATTTTDTQYF; v_call: TRBV4-1; j_call: TRBJ2-3; clone_size: NA; d_call: NA
cdr3_nt: TGTGCCAGCAGCATTGGGCCGCGAGAGAACACTGAAGCTTTCTTT; cdr3_aa: CASSIGPRENTEAFF; v_call: TRBV11-2; j_call: TRBJ1-1; clone_size: NA; d_call: NA
cdr3_nt: TGTGCCAGCAGCGTCAGCTCAGGCAGCCAAGAGACCCAGTACTTC; cdr3_aa: CASSVSSGSQETQYF; v_call: TRBV9; j_call: TRBJ2-5; clone_size: NA; d_call: NA
cdr3_nt: TGTGCCATCAGTGAGCGGGACAGTCATCTATACAATGAGCAGTTCTTC; cdr3_aa: CAISERDSHLYNEQFF; v_call: TRBV10-3; j_call: TRBJ2-1; clone_size: many; d_call: TRBD1
cdr3_nt: TGCAGTGCTAGTCCCCTCGGACAGGTTTCTGGAGATACGCAGTATTTT; cdr3_aa: CSASPLGQVSGDTQYF; v_call: TRBV20-1; j_call: TRBJ2-3; clone_size: NA; d_call: TRBD1
cdr3_nt: TGTGCAAGTCGCTTAGTGGGGTCAGGTTGCGGGGGGCGTTCTCATGAGCAGTTCTTC; cdr3_aa: CASRLVGSGCGGRSHEQFF; v_call: TRBV12-2; j_call: TRBJ2-1; clone_size: NA; d_call: NA
cdr3_nt: TGTGCCAGCAGTAGACAGGGGAATGAAAAACTGTTTTTT; cdr3_aa: CASSRQGNEKLFF; v_call: TRBV6-5; j_call: TRBJ1-4; clone_size: NA; d_call: TRBD1
cdr3_nt: TGTGCCAGCAGTTTTAGTCAAGCCCTATACAATGAGCAGTTCTTC; cdr3_aa: CASSFSQALYNEQFF; v_call: TRBV27; j_call: TRBJ2-1; clone_size: few; d_call: NA
cdr3_nt: TGTGCCAGTAGGTATACCGGGACATCGAACACTGAAGCTTTCTTT; cdr3_aa: CASRYTGTSNTEAFF; v_call: TRBV19; j_call: TRBJ1-1; clone_size: few; d_call: NA
cdr3_nt: TGTGCCAGCAGTACAGGGGACTATGGCTACACCTTC; cdr3_aa: CASSTGDYGYTF; v_call: TRBV28; j_call: TRBJ1-2; clone_size: NA; d_call: TRBD1
cdr3_nt: TGTGCCAGCTCACCAGGTGGAGGGAATCAGCCCCAGCATTTT; cdr3_aa: CASSPGGGNQPQHF; v_call: TRBV18; j_call: TRBJ1-5; clone_size: NA; d_call: NA
cdr3_nt: TGTGCCACCAGTGGGGGACAGGGGGCTGAAAAACTGTTTTTT; cdr3_aa: CATSGGQGAEKLFF; v_call: TRBV24-1; j_call: TRBJ1-4; clone_size: NA; d_call: TRBD1
cdr3_nt: TGTGCCAGCAGCCGTAGGACTAGCCTTTACCAAGAGACCCAGTACTTC; cdr3_aa: CASSRRTSLYQETQYF; v_call: TRBV7-2; j_call: TRBJ2-5; clone_size: NA; d_call: TRBD2
cdr3_nt: TGTGCCAGCAGCGCTTACCGGGACACACTAACTGAAGCTTTCTTT; cdr3_aa: CASSAYRDTLTEAFF; v_call: TRBV7-8; j_call: TRBJ1-1; clone_size: NA; d_call: NA
cdr3_nt: TGTGCCAGCAGCCCCGAAGTTCAGGTCAGCACTGAAGCTTTCTTT; cdr3_aa: CASSPEVQVSTEAFF; v_call: TRBV28; j_call: TRBJ1-1; clone_size: NA; d_call: NA
cdr3_nt: TGTGCCAGCAGCTTAATGGGCGGGGGTGAGCAGTTCTTC; cdr3_aa: CASSLMGGGEQFF; v_call: TRBV7-3; j_call: TRBJ2-1; clone_size: NA; d_call: TRBD2
cdr3_nt: TGCGCCAGCAGCCCCCGACAGGGGCAAGGCTACACCTTC; cdr3_aa: CASSPRQGQGYTF; v_call: TRBV5-1; j_call: TRBJ1-2; clone_size: NA; d_call: TRBD1
cdr3_nt: TGCGCCAGCAGAGGACAAAGCTCCTACGAGCAGTACTTC; cdr3_aa: CASRGQSSYEQYF; v_call: TRBV10-2; j_call: TRBJ2-7; clone_size: NA; d_call: NA
cdr3_nt: TGTGCCAGCAGCTTCCGCACTAGCGGCGGTACAGATACGCAGTATTTT; cdr3_aa: CASSFRTSGGTDTQYF; v_call: TRBV7-3; j_call: TRBJ2-3; clone_size: NA; d_call: TRBD2
cdr3_nt: TGTGCCAGCAGCCCGCGGGGACGGAACACCGGGGAGCTGTTTTTT; cdr3_aa: CASSPRGRNTGELFF; v_call: TRBV6-5; j_call: TRBJ2-2; clone_size: NA; d_call: NA
cdr3_nt: TGTGCCAGCAGCTTAGGAGGACAAAACATTGAAGCTTTCTTT; cdr3_aa: CASSLGGQNIEAFF; v_call: TRBV7-2; j_call: TRBJ1-1; clone_size: NA; d_call: NA
cdr3_nt: TGTGCCAGCCGGGACAGGGGCATCTATGGCTACACCTTC; cdr3_aa: CASRDRGIYGYTF; v_call: TRBV2; j_call: TRBJ1-2; clone_size: many; d_call: TRBD1